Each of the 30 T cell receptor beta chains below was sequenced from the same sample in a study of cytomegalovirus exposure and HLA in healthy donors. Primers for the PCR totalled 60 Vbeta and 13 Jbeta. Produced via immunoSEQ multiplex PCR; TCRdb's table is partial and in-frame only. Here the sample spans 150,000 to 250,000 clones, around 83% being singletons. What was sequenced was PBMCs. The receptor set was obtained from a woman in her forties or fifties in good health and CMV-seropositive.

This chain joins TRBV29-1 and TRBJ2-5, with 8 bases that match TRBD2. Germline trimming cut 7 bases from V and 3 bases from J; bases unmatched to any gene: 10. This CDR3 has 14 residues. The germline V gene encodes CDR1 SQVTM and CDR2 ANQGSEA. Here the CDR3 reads CSGREAYSEETQYF. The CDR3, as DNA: TGCAGCGGGCGGGAGGCCTATAGCGAAGAGACCCAGTACTTC.

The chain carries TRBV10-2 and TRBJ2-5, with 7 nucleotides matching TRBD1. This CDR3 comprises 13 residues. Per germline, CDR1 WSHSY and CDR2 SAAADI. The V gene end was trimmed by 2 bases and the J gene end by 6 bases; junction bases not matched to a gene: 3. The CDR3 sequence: CASSEGQVKTQYF. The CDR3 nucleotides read TGCGCCAGCAGTGAGGGACAGGTGAAGACCCAGTACTTC.

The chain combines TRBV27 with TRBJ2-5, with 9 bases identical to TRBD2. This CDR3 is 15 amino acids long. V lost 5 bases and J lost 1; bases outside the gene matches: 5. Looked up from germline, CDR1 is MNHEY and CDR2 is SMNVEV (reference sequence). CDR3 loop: CASSLSGGVQETQYF. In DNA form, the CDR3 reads TGTGCCAGCAGTCTTAGCGGGGGTGTCCAAGAGACCCAGTACTTC.

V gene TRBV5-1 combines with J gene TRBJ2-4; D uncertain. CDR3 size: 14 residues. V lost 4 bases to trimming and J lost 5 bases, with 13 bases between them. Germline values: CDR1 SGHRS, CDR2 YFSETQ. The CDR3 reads CASSPLSVQNIQYF. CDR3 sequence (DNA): TGCGCCAGCAGCCCCCTCTCCGTCCAAAACATTCAGTACTTC. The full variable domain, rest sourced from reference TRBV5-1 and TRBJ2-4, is KAGVTQTPRYLIKTRGQQVTLSCSPISGHRSVSWYQQTPGQGLQFLFEYFSETQRNKGNFPGRFSGRQFSNSRSEMNVSTLELGDSALYLCASSPLSVQNIQYFGAGTRLSVL.

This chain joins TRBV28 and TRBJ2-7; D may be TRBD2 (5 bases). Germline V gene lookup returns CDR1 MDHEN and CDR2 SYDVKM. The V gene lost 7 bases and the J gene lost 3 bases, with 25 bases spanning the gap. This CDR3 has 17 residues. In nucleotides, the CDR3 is TGTGCCAGCACCGTCCTCGGGCCCCCGCGTGAGGGCTACGAGCAGTACTTC. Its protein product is CASTVLGPPREGYEQYF.

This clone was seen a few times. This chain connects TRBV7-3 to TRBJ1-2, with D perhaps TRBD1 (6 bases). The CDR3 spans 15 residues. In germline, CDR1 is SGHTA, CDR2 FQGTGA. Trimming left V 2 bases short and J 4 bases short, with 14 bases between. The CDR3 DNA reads TGTGCCAGCAGCTTAGGGACACCAGATCTCTATGGCTACACCTTC. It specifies CASSLGTPDLYGYTF. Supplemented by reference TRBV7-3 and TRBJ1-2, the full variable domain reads GAGVSQTPSNKVTEKGKYVELRCDPISGHTALYWYRQSLGQGPEFLIYFQGTGAADDSGLPNDRFFAVRPEGSVSTLKIQRTERGDSAVYLCASSLGTPDLYGYTFGSGTRLTVV.

The CDR3 spells CASSVLPPHNEQFF. CDR3 nucleotide sequence: TGTGCCAGCAGCGTACTACCCCCTCACAATGAGCAGTTCTTC. The V call is TRBV7-2, the J call TRBJ2-1; no reliable D call. The CDR3 spans 14 residues. CDR1 is SGHTA, CDR2 FQGNSA, per germline. Trimming pared 5 bases from V and 5 bases from J, leaving 13 bases between.

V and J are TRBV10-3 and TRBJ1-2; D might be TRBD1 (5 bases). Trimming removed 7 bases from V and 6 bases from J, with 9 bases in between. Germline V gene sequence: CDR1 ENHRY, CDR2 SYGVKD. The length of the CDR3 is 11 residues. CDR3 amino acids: CAINQGHGYTF. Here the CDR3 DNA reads TGTGCCATCAATCAGGGCCATGGCTACACCTTC.

In DNA form, the CDR3 reads TGCGCCAGCAGCCTCGGACAGGGTTTAACTGAAGCTTTCTTT. The encoded protein is CASSLGQGLTEAFF. This sequence joins TRBV4-3 and TRBJ1-1; 8 bases line up with TRBD1. The trim removed 4 bases at V and 5 bases at J, leaving 6 bases unmatched. Germline V gene lookup returns CDR1 LGHNA and CDR2 YSLEER. The CDR3 runs 14 residues.

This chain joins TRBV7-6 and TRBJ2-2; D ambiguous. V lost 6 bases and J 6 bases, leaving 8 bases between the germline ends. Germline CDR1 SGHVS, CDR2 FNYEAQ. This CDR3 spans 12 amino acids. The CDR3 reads CASRMGAGELFF. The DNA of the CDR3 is TGTGCCAGCAGAATGGGCGCCGGGGAGCTGTTTTTT.

CDR3 nucleotides: TGCGCCAGCAGCCAAGATGAACAACGACTGTACTTC. Protein product: CASSQDEQRLYF. The V gene is TRBV4-1, the J gene TRBJ2-7; D is undetermined. The V end was cut by 0 bases, the J end by 12 bases, with 12 bases between. The CDR3 length is 12 residues. Per the germline V gene, CDR1 is MGHRA and CDR2 is YSYEKL.

CDR3 in DNA: TGTGCCAGCTCACCCCGTCCGGGGGCCTACGAGCAGTACTTC. Protein product: CASSPRPGAYEQYF. V is TRBV18 and J is TRBJ2-7; D possibly corresponds to TRBD2 (6 bases). The V end was cut by 3 bases, the J end by 2 bases, with 11 bases between. Germline CDR1 is KGHSH and CDR2 is LQKENI. CDR3 size: 14 residues. Full variable domain (remainder filled in from reference TRBV18 and TRBJ2-7): NAGVMQNPRHLVRRRGQEARLRCSPMKGHSHVYWYRQLPEEGLKFMVYLQKENIIDESGMPKERFSAEFPKEGPSILRIQQVVRGDSAAYFCASSPRPGAYEQYFGPGTRLTVT.

The CDR3 region is CAWSVERSGNTIYF. The CDR3 DNA follows: TGTGCCTGGAGTGTCGAGCGGTCTGGAAACACCATATATTTT. J is TRBJ1-3 and V is TRBV30; D uncertain. The CDR3 covers 14 residues. V lost 0 bases to trimming and J lost 1 base, with 7 bases between them. The V gene's germline CDR1 is GTSNPN and CDR2 SVGIG (reference sequence).

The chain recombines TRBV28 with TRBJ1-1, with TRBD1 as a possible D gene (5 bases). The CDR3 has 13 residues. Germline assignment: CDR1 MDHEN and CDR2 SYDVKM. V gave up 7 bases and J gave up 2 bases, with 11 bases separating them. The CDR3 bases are TGTGCCAGCACAAGACAGTTAAACACTGAAGCTTTCTTT. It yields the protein CASTRQLNTEAFF.

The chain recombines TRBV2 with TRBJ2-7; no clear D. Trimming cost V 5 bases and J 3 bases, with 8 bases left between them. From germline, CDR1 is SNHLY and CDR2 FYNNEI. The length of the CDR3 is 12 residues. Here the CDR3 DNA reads TGTGCCAGCAGTTCTGACATCTACGAGCAGTACTTC. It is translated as CASSSDIYEQYF.

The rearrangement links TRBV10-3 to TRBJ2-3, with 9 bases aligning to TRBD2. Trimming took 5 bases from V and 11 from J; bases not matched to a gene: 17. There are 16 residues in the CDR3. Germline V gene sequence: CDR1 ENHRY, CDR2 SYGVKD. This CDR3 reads CAISLGESAGGHMQYF. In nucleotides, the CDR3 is TGTGCCATCAGTTTGGGAGAGAGTGCGGGAGGGCATATGCAGTATTTT.

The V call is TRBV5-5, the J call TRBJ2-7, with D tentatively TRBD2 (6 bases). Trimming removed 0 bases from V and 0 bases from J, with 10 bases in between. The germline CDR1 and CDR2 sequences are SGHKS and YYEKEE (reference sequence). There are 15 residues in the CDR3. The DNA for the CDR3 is TGTGCCAGCAGCTTGGCCCCTAGCGACTCCTACGAGCAGTACTTC. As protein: CASSLAPSDSYEQYF.

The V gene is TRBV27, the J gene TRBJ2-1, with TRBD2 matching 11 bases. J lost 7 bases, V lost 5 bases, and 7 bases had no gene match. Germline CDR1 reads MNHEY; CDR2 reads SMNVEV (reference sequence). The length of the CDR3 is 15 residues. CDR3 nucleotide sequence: TGTGCCAGCAGTATACTAGCGGGAGAGGATAATGAGCAGTTCTTC. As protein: CASSILAGEDNEQFF.

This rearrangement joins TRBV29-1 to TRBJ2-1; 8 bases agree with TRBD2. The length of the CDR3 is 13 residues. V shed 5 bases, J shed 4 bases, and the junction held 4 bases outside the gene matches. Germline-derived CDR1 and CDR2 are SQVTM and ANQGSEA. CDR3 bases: TGCAGCGTTTCGCGGGAGGCATACAATGAGCAGTTCTTC. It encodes CSVSREAYNEQFF.

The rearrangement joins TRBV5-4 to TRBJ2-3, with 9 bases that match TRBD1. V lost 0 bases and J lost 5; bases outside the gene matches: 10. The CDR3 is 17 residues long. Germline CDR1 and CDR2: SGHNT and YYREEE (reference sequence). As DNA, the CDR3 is TGTGCCAGCAGCTTGGCCGGGACAGGGTCAAAGGGAGATACGCAGTATTTT. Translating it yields CASSLAGTGSKGDTQYF.

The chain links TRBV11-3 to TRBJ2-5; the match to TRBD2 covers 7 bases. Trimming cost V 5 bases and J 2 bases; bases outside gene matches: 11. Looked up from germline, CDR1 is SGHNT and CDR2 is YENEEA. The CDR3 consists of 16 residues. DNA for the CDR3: TGTGCCAGCAGCCCTGGGGGAGCGGGGCCTCAAGAGACCCAGTACTTC. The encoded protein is CASSPGGAGPQETQYF.

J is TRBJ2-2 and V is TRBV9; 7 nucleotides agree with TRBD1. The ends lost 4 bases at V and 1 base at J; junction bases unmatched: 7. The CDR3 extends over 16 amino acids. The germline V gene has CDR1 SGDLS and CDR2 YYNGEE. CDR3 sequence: CASSPRQGLNTGELFF. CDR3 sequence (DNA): TGTGCCAGCAGCCCCCGACAGGGTCTGAACACCGGGGAGCTGTTTTTT.

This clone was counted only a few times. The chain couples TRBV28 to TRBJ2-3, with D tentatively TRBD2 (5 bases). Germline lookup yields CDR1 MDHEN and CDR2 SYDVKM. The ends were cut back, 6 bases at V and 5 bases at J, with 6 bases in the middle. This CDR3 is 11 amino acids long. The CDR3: CASRGGDTQYF. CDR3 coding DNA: TGTGCCAGCAGAGGAGGAGATACGCAGTATTTT.

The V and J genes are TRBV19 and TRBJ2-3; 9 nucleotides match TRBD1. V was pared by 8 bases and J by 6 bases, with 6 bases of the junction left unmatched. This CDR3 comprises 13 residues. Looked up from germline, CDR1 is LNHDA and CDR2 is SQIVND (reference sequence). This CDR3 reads CASGGQGGDTQYF. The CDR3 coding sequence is TGTGCCAGTGGGGGACAGGGCGGGGATACGCAGTATTTT.

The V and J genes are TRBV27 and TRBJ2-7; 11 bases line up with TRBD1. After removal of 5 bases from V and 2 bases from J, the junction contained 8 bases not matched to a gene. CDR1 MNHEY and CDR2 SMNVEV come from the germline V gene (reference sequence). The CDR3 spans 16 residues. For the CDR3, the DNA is TGTGCCAGCAGTCAAGGACAGGGGGCCGTCCCCTACGAGCAGTACTTC. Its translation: CASSQGQGAVPYEQYF.

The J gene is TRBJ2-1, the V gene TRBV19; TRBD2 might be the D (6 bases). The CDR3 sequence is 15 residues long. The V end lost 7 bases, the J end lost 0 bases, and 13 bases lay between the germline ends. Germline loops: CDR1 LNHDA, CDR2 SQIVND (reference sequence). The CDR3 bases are TGTGCCAGTAAAGGCGGGGAAAGCTCCTACAATGAGCAGTTCTTC. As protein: CASKGGESSYNEQFF.

This CDR3 is CASGSGQASAEQYF. Here the CDR3 DNA reads TGTGCCAGCGGGTCCGGACAGGCCTCAGCCGAGCAGTACTTC. The chain recombines TRBV28 with TRBJ2-7; 7 bases align to TRBD1. From germline, CDR1 is MDHEN and CDR2 SYDVKM. V was pared by 8 bases and J by 6 bases, with 13 bases of the junction left unmatched. CDR3 length: 14 residues.

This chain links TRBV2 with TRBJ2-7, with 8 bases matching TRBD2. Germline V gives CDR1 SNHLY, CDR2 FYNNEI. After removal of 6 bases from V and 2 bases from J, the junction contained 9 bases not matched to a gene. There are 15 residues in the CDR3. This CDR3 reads CASSASGGIAYEQYF. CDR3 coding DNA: TGTGCCAGCAGCGCAAGCGGGGGTATCGCCTACGAGCAGTACTTC.

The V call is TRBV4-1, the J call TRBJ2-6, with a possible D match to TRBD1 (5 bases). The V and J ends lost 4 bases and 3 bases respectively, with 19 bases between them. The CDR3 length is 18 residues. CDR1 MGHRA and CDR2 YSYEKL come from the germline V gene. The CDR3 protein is CASSRQLQGGDGANVLTF. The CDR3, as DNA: TGCGCCAGCAGCCGCCAGCTGCAGGGTGGGGATGGGGCCAACGTCCTGACTTTC.

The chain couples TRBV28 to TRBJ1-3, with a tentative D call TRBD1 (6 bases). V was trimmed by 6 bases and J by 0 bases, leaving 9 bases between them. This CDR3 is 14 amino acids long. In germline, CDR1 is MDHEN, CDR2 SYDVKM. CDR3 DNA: TGTGCCAGCAGCCAAGGGGGCTCTGGAAACACCATATATTTT. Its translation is CASSQGGSGNTIYF.